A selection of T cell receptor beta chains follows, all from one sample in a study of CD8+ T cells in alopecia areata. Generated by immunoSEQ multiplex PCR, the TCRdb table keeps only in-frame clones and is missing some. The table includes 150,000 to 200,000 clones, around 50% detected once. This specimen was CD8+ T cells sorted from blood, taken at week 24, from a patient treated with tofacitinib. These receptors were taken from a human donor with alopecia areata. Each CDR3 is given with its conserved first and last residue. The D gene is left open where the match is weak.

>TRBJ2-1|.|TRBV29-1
CSGIQGSDEQFF
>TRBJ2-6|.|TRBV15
CATSRGARGANVLTF
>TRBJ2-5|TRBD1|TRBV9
CASSPDGQGQYF
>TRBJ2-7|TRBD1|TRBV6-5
CASSPGTGSQQNF
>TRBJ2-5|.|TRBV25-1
CASSYPGETQYF
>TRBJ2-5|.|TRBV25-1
CASSESGRSVQETQYF
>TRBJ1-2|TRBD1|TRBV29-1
CSVERGQGADYGYTF
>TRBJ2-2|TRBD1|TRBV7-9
CASSGRQGQGGARTGELFF
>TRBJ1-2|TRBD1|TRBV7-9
CASSFQGAVYGYTF
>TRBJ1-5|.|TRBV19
CASSRVLYQPQHF
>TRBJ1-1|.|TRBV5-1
CASRFGVEAFF
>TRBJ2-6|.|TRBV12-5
CASGSGSSGANVLTF
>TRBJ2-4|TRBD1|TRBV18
CASSPRDRAELNIQYF